The rows below give T cell receptor beta chains drawn from one sample of a study of cytomegalovirus exposure and HLA in healthy donors. TCRdb keeps only in-frame clones here, not all; method: immunoSEQ multiplex PCR. Of some 200,000 clones listed, 82% are singletons. Sequenced: PBMCs. The receptors originated from a young woman in good health and CMV-seronegative. CDR3s include the opening cysteine and the closing phenylalanine or tryptophan. Each record gives: J gene, V gene, clone size, D gene, CDR3 protein, CDR3 DNA. The D gene is left open where the match is weak. Size is stated for part of the rows, as once, few or many counts, or as a class when the clone is expanded.

TRBJ1-4 TRBV5-6 - - CASRLGLTGEKLFF TGTGCCAGCAGACTGGGACTCACCGGCGAAAAACTGTTTTTT
TRBJ2-1 TRBV11-2 - - CASSFQQVNEQFF TGTGCCAGCAGCTTTCAACAGGTCAATGAGCAGTTCTTC
TRBJ1-2 TRBV5-1 - - CASSLGDSYYGYTF TGCGCCAGCAGCTTGGGCGACAGCTACTATGGCTACACCTTC
TRBJ2-1 TRBV14 - TRBD2 CASSLTSGGYEQFF TGTGCCAGCAGTTTGACTAGCGGGGGCTATGAGCAGTTCTTC
TRBJ1-4 TRBV7-8 - TRBD1 CASSIEGARDEKLFF TGTGCCAGCAGCATAGAGGGGGCGCGGGATGAAAAACTGTTTTTT
TRBJ2-7 TRBV11-2 - TRBD2 CASSLTGTSYEQYF TGTGCCAGCAGCTTAACCGGGACTAGTTACGAGCAGTACTTC
TRBJ2-3 TRBV27 - TRBD1 CASAAYRGRSDTQYF TGTGCCAGCGCCGCATACAGGGGACGTTCAGATACGCAGTATTTT
TRBJ2-5 TRBV7-9 - TRBD1 CASSLARDRVWAQYF TGTGCCAGCAGCTTAGCGCGGGACAGGGTGTGGGCCCAGTACTTC
TRBJ1-2 TRBV1 - - CTSSQRPPTVPKCGYTF TGCACCAGCAGCCAAAGACCCCCTACAGTTCCTAAGTGTGGCTACACCTTC
TRBJ2-5 TRBV27 - TRBD1 CASSFGTGAGEQYF TGTGCCAGCAGTTTTGGGACAGGTGCCGGGGAGCAGTACTTC
TRBJ1-1 TRBV6-1 once - CASSEQPGNTEAFF TGTGCCAGCAGTGAACAACCAGGGAACACTGAAGCTTTCTTT
TRBJ2-5 TRBV6-4 - TRBD2 CASSDSVAGAGGTQYF TGTGCCAGCAGTGACTCGGTAGCGGGGGCTGGAGGGACCCAGTACTTC
TRBJ2-1 TRBV5-4 - TRBD2 CASSLGLAGSNEQFF TGTGCCAGCAGCCTCGGACTAGCGGGAAGTAATGAGCAGTTCTTC
TRBJ2-4 TRBV5-3 few - CARSLVRTSLRVLAKNIQYF TGTGCCAGAAGCTTGGTCCGTACGTCCTTACGGGTGCTAGCCAAAAACATTCAGTACTTC
TRBJ2-7 TRBV18 - - CASSPPTVYEQYF TGTGCCAGCTCACCACCGACTGTATACGAGCAGTACTTC
TRBJ1-1 TRBV28 - TRBD1 CASSWGQGKAFF TGTGCCAGCAGTTGGGGACAGGGGAAAGCTTTCTTT
TRBJ1-2 TRBV11-2 - - CASSHTLGNYGYTF TGTGCCAGCAGCCATACCCTCGGGAACTATGGCTACACCTTC
TRBJ2-7 TRBV2 - TRBD2 CASSFSQHGRGTNSYEQYF TGTGCCAGCAGTTTCTCCCAACATGGACGGGGGACTAACTCCTACGAGCAGTACTTC
TRBJ2-1 TRBV6-4 once TRBD2 CASSDSTSVYNEQFF TGTGCCAGCAGTGACTCAACTAGCGTATACAATGAGCAGTTCTTC
TRBJ2-1 TRBV11-2 - - CASSLSPQDNEQFF TGTGCCAGCAGCCTCTCCCCGCAGGACAATGAGCAGTTCTTC
TRBJ2-7 TRBV28 - - CASSLGGGWVYEQYF TGTGCCAGCAGTTTAGGTGGGGGGTGGGTCTACGAGCAGTACTTC
TRBJ2-7 TRBV15 - - CATSPGHRVYEQYF TGTGCCACCAGCCCAGGACATAGGGTCTACGAGCAGTACTTC
TRBJ1-1 TRBV27 - - CASRGQMNTEAFF TGTGCCAGCAGGGGACAAATGAACACTGAAGCTTTCTTT
TRBJ1-1 TRBV28 few TRBD1 CASSLGGQGTEAFF TGTGCCAGCAGTTTGGGGGGACAGGGCACTGAAGCTTTCTTT
TRBJ2-3 TRBV19 - - CASSTKPTGIHTLTDTQYF TGTGCCAGTAGTACCAAACCGACCGGGATACATACCCTCACAGATACGCAGTATTTT
TRBJ1-2 TRBV7-2 - - CASSLVTITNYGYTF TGTGCCAGCAGCTTAGTGACTATCACGAACTATGGCTACACCTTC
TRBJ2-1 TRBV27 once TRBD2 CASSTLAGGLVEQFF TGTGCCAGCAGCACACTAGCGGGGGGGTTGGTTGAGCAGTTCTTC
TRBJ1-3 TRBV7-8 - - CASSAGFTGNTIYF TGTGCCAGCAGCGCAGGTTTTACTGGAAACACCATATATTTT
TRBJ2-2 TRBV7-2 - TRBD1 CASFTGRGNGELFF TGTGCCAGCTTTACGGGCAGGGGGAACGGGGAGCTGTTTTTT
TRBJ2-7 TRBV2 - TRBD1 CASKGASYEQYF TGTGCCAGCAAGGGGGCCTCCTACGAGCAGTACTTC
TRBJ2-7 TRBV7-9 - TRBD2 CASKGGSGEQYF TGTGCCAGCAAGGGAGGGTCAGGCGAGCAGTACTTC
TRBJ2-7 TRBV21-1 - - CASLPGQATYEQYF TGTGCCAGTTTACCGGGACAGGCAACCTACGAGCAGTACTTC
TRBJ1-2 TRBV2 - TRBD1 CATGGDRGYGYTF TGTGCCACCGGGGGCGACAGGGGGTATGGCTACACCTTC
TRBJ2-2 TRBV10-3 few TRBD1 CASRGRDTGELFF TGTGCGAGCAGGGGGCGCGACACCGGGGAGCTGTTTTTT
TRBJ2-3 TRBV9 few - CASSVGPPYTQYF TGTGCCAGCAGCGTAGGGCCGCCTTATACGCAGTATTTT
TRBJ1-2 TRBV19 - - CASTAGRDYGYTF TGTGCCAGTACGGCGGGGCGCGACTATGGCTACACCTTC
TRBJ2-2 TRBV28 - - CASSMVGLYTGELFF TGTGCCAGCAGTATGGTGGGGCTGTACACCGGGGAGCTGTTTTTT
TRBJ2-2 TRBV14 - - CASSQAPLRGRANTGELFF TGTGCCAGCAGCCAAGCCCCCCTGCGGGGGCGGGCGAACACCGGGGAGCTGTTTTTT
TRBJ1-1 TRBV5-1 - - CASSRLGQQNTEAFF TGCGCCAGCAGCCGCTTAGGACAGCAGAACACTGAAGCTTTCTTT
TRBJ2-2 TRBV10-1 once - CASSTGNTGELFF TGCGCCAGCAGTACAGGGAACACCGGGGAGCTGTTTTTT
TRBJ2-7 TRBV6-5 once - CASRPSTPRLYEQYF TGTGCCAGCAGGCCTTCCACGCCCCGACTCTACGAGCAGTACTTC
TRBJ2-1 TRBV5-1 - - CASSSTVVHNEQFF TGCGCCAGCAGCTCTACGGTAGTCCACAATGAGCAGTTCTTC
TRBJ1-5 TRBV5-1 - TRBD1 CASSLTPRDRGKVGNQPQHF TGCGCCAGCAGCTTGACGCCCAGGGACAGGGGAAAGGTAGGTAATCAGCCCCAGCATTTT
TRBJ1-1 TRBV18 - TRBD1 CASSPGRGLINTEAFF TGTGCCAGCTCACCCGGCAGGGGGCTGATCAACACTGAAGCTTTCTTT
TRBJ1-2 TRBV30 - - CAWSVQATTGGYTF TGTGCCTGGAGTGTGCAAGCCACAACGGGTGGCTACACCTTC
TRBJ2-7 TRBV5-1 - - CASSVSGDYEQYF TGCGCCAGCAGCGTTTCGGGAGACTACGAGCAGTACTTC
TRBJ2-3 TRBV7-9 - - CASSFVRGSTDTQYF TGTGCCAGCAGCTTTGTAAGGGGTAGCACAGATACGCAGTATTTT
TRBJ2-3 TRBV27 - TRBD2 CASSFLAGRADTQYF TGTGCCAGCAGTTTCCTAGCGGGAAGGGCAGATACGCAGTATTTT
TRBJ2-7 TRBV19 once - CASRRSTEYEQYF TGTGCCAGTAGGCGGTCGACTGAGTACGAGCAGTACTTC
TRBJ1-4 TRBV15 - - CATSGGANEKLFF TGTGCCACCTCGGGGGGGGCTAATGAAAAACTGTTTTTT
TRBJ2-1 TRBV10-3 - TRBD1 CAINQGAYNEQFF TGTGCCATCAACCAGGGGGCCTACAATGAGCAGTTCTTC
TRBJ2-2 TRBV5-1 - TRBD1 CASSSFRDRGRDTGELFF TGCGCCAGCAGCTCGTTTCGGGACAGGGGGCGAGACACCGGGGAGCTGTTTTTT
TRBJ1-5 TRBV10-3 many - CAISEFGGATGNQPQHF TGTGCCATCAGTGAGTTTGGGGGGGCGACGGGCAATCAGCCCCAGCATTTT
TRBJ1-4 TRBV10-3 - TRBD1 CAISPGGLREKLFF TGTGCCATCAGTCCAGGGGGCTTACGGGAAAAACTGTTTTTT
TRBJ1-1 TRBV7-9 - - CSSSLRDTEAFF TGTTCCAGCAGCTTACGGGACACTGAAGCTTTCTTT
TRBJ2-3 TRBV28 - - CASTESGRNPHTQYF TGTGCCAGCACCGAGTCGGGTCGAAACCCGCATACGCAGTATTTT
TRBJ2-7 TRBV19 - - CASSRGGGRAYEQYF TGTGCCAGTAGTAGGGGAGGGGGAAGGGCCTACGAGCAGTACTTC
TRBJ2-1 TRBV5-1 once - CASSLVEASYNEQFF TGCGCCAGCAGCTTGGTGGAGGCTTCCTACAATGAGCAGTTCTTC
TRBJ2-7 TRBV5-4 - - CASSLGTGLSYEQYF TGTGCCAGCAGCTTAGGCACAGGCCTTTCCTACGAGCAGTACTTC
TRBJ1-5 TRBV18 - - CASSPPQNQPQHF TGTGCCAGCTCACCACCACAAAATCAGCCCCAGCATTTT